This record concerns one T cell receptor beta chain sequence. The data were obtained in a study of beta chain features in type 1 diabetes. Trimming left V 2 bases short and J 7 bases short, with 17 bases between. There are 15 residues in the CDR3. CDR1 and CDR2 (germline): LNHDA, SQIVND (reference sequence). The sequenced template was cDNA made from the entire isolated RNA. TCRdb keeps only in-frame clones here, not all; method: immunoSEQ multiplex PCR. Of 900,000 or so clones listed, about a sixth were seen once; the top ten hold around 0.02%. This rearrangement joins TRBV19 to TRBJ1-2; TRBD1 is a possible D gene (6 bases). The sequencing sample was made of naive CD4+ T cells from blood. This TCR came from a woman in her late teens or twenties in good health. CDR3 protein: CASSIMTRGRSGYTF. CDR3 in DNA: TGTGCCAGTAGTATAATGACGCGGGGGCGGAGTGGCTACACCTTC. The full variable domain, with the rest looked up from reference TRBV19 and TRBJ1-2, is DGGITQSPKYLFRKEGQNVTLSCEQNLNHDAMYWYRQDPGQGLRLIYYSQIVNDFQKGDIAEGYSVSREKKESFPLTVTSAQKNPTAFYLCASSIMTRGRSGYTFGSGTRLTVV.